These 31 T cell receptor beta chains originate from one sample sequenced in a study of T cell clonality in common variable immunodeficiency. Generated by immunoSEQ multiplex PCR, the TCRdb table keeps only in-frame clones and is missing some. The repertoire consists of about 60,000 clones, none detected only once. Sequencing was performed on peripheral blood mononuclear cells. These receptors all stem from a person between 18 and 69 years old in good health.

The sample holds many counts of this clone. The read finishes 3 residues shy of the CDR3 end, and the germline J gene is used to complete it. The chain employs TRBV18 and TRBJ2-7; 8 bases agree with TRBD1. V lost 4 bases, J lost 3 bases, and 11 bases stayed unmatched. The length of the CDR3 is 16 residues. Germline assignment: CDR1 KGHSH and CDR2 LQKENI. The sequenced part of the CDR3 DNA is TGTGCCAGCTCACTAAGCATGGGACAGGCGATCTACGAG. This codes for CASSLSMGQAIYE. The complete CDR3 sequence is CASSLSMGQAIYEQYF.

The table lists this clone with many counts. CDR3 sequence: CASSRSLLGGRGRNEQFF. CDR3 DNA (partial): TGTGCCAGCAGCCGATCCCTGTTAGGGGGCCGGGGCAGAAATGAG. V usage is TRBV3-1 (or the pseudogene TRBV3-2) and J usage is TRBJ2-1, with 7 bases that match TRBD1. The CDR3 goes on 3 residues after the read ends, and that part is filled in from the germline J gene. This CDR3 is built from 18 residues. The V segment lost 4 bases and the J segment 7 bases; nucleotides outside the gene matches: 19. CDR1 and CDR2 from the germline V gene are LGHDT and YNNKEL (reference sequence).

The table lists this clone with many counts. The CDR3 reads CSPAGEGSTDTQYF. CDR3 DNA (partial): TGCAGTCCCGCTGGGGAGGGGAGCACAGATACG. V gene TRBV20-1 combines with J gene TRBJ2-3; 7 nucleotides agree with TRBD2. The read falls 3 residues short of the CDR3 end, and the missing part is taken from the germline J gene. The CDR3 spans 14 residues. V gave up 8 bases and J gave up 0 bases; unmatched junction bases: 8. Germline-derived CDR1 and CDR2 are DFQATT and SNEGSKA (reference sequence).

The sample holds many counts of this clone. The read finishes 3 residues shy of the CDR3 end, and the germline J gene is used to complete it. The V call is TRBV20-1, the J call TRBJ2-7, with TRBD2 matching over 7 bases. Germline loops: CDR1 DFQATT, CDR2 SNEGSKA (reference sequence). V gave up 0 bases and J gave up 2 bases; unmatched junction bases: 28. The CDR3 covers 22 residues. The CDR3 DNA, read in part, is TGCAGTGCTAGAGATCTTGGTTTTGGGGGGGACTTTGTCCTAGGAGAAGCCTACGAG. Amino acids: CSARDLGFGGDFVLGEAYE. The whole CDR3 is CSARDLGFGGDFVLGEAYEQYF.

This clone has at least ten counts. The read falls 3 residues short of the CDR3 end, and the missing part is taken from the germline J gene. The V call is TRBV20-1, the J call TRBJ2-7; a weak D match, TRBD2 (6 bases). Germline CDR1 DFQATT, CDR2 SNEGSKA (reference sequence). Deletions cut 0 bases from V and 1 base from J, with 13 bases between. The CDR3 runs to 15 residues. CDR3 in amino acids: CSARDSRRGSYEQYF. Incomplete CDR3 DNA: TGCAGTGCTAGAGATTCGAGGAGGGGTTCCTACGAG.

This clone was counted ten times or more. The CDR3 is cut off 3 residues early in the read; its end comes from the germline J gene. The J gene is TRBJ1-2, the V gene TRBV5-1, with D perhaps matching TRBD1 (5 bases). V was pared by 0 bases and J by 1 base, with 16 bases between. CDR3 length equals 17 residues. CDR1 and CDR2 (germline): SGHRS, YFSETQ. The covered CDR3 bases are TGCGCCAGCAGCTTGGCGCCAGGGTCCGCCCTTAACTATGGC. Protein: CASSLAPGSALNYG. The complete CDR3 sequence is CASSLAPGSALNYGYTF.

Ten or more counts support this clone. The CDR3 end lies 3 residues beyond the end of the read and is filled in from the germline J gene. This chain links TRBV5-1 with TRBJ2-7; TRBD2 might be the D (6 bases). The germline V gene encodes CDR1 SGHRS and CDR2 YFSETQ. Trimming left V 5 bases short and J 3 bases short, with 15 bases between. CDR3 size: 14 residues. The part of the CDR3 DNA that was read is TGCGCCAGCAGATGGGACTCATCCGGCTACGAG. Amino acids: CASRWDSSGYE. The complete CDR3 protein is CASRWDSSGYEQYF.

The table lists this clone with many counts. The missing CDR3 end, 3 residues past where the read stops, is filled in from the germline J gene. This chain links TRBV6-2 or TRBV6-3 with TRBJ2-3, with 8 positions matching TRBD2. The V gene's germline CDR1 is MNHEY and CDR2 SVGEGT. The CDR3 length is 16 residues. V shed 5 bases, J shed 3 bases, and the junction held 10 bases outside the gene matches. The CDR3 loop reads CASSPGLPSGTDTQYF. The DNA read from the CDR3 is TGTGCCAGCAGTCCTGGTTTACCTAGCGGGACAGATACG.

This clone was seen ten or more times. With the read ending 3 residues before the CDR3 end, the germline J gene is used to fill in that end. V gene TRBV30 combines with J gene TRBJ1-1; 10 nucleotides agree with TRBD1. V was pared by 3 bases and J by 7 bases, with 8 bases of the junction left unmatched. The CDR3 contains 14 residues. Per the germline V gene, CDR1 is GTSNPN and CDR2 is SVGIG (reference sequence). CDR3 sequence: CAWRTGQGINEAFF. The covered CDR3 bases are TGTGCCTGGAGGACGGGACAGGGGATTAATGAA. The entire variable domain, with the rest obtained from reference TRBV30 and TRBJ1-1, is as follows: SQTIHQWPATLVQPVGSPLSLECTVEGTSNPNLYWYRQAAGRGLQLLFYSVGIGQISSEVPQNLSASRPQDRQFILSSKKLLLSDSGFYLCAWRTGQGINEAFFGQGTRLTVV.

This clone was picked up many times. The missing CDR3 end, 3 residues past where the read stops, is filled in from the germline J gene. The chain recombines TRBV20-1 with TRBJ1-2; D gene ambiguous. The germline gives CDR1 DFQATT, CDR2 SNEGSKA (reference sequence). The V end lost 3 bases, the J end lost 0 bases, and 8 bases lay between the germline ends. CDR3 length: 13 amino acids. CDR3 in amino acids: CSASGQSNYGYTF. The CDR3 bases that were read are TGCAGTGCTAGTGGCCAATCTAACTATGGC.

This clone was counted ten times or more. The read stops 3 residues short of the end of the CDR3; the missing end is completed from the germline J gene. This chain joins TRBV20-1 and TRBJ2-2; 7 positions match TRBD2. The V gene's germline CDR1 is DFQATT and CDR2 SNEGSKA (reference sequence). The CDR3 extends over 15 amino acids. V trimming: 1 base; J trimming: 4 bases; junction bases outside the gene matches: 6. The CDR3 region is CSARARLAPTGELFF. The CDR3 DNA, read in part, is TGCAGTGCTAGAGCTAGACTAGCCCCCACCGGGGAG.

This clone was detected many times. The sequenced fragment ends 3 residues before the CDR3 boundary, so the rest is inferred from the germline J gene. The chain is built from TRBV28 and TRBJ2-3; no reliable D call. Germline CDR1 is MDHEN and CDR2 is SYDVKM. Trimming removed 4 bases at V and 7 bases at J, with 15 bases between. There are 14 residues in the CDR3. The sequenced part of the CDR3 DNA is TGTGCCAGCAGTTCCACCGTCTCCGGTAATACG. Protein product: CASSSTVSGNT. The whole CDR3 protein reads CASSSTVSGNTQYF. The full variable domain, in which reference TRBV28 and TRBJ2-3 provide the parts outside the CDR3, is DVKVTQSSRYLVKRTGEKVFLECVQDMDHENMFWYRQDPGLGLRLIYFSYDVKMKEKGDIPEGYSVSREKKERFSLILESASTNQTSMYLCASSSTVSGNTQYFGPGTRLTVL.

Many counts were recorded for this clone. The observed sequence ends 3 residues before the CDR3 terminus, with the missing tail filled in from the germline J gene. This chain connects TRBV20-1 to TRBJ2-1, with 11 bases identical to TRBD2. The J segment lost 4 bases and the V segment lost 3 bases, leaving 5 bases of the junction unmatched. Germline V gene lookup returns CDR1 DFQATT and CDR2 SNEGSKA (reference sequence). CDR3 length: 15 residues. The CDR3 here is CSARGSGGVYNEQFF. The sequenced part of the CDR3 DNA is TGCAGTGCTAGGGGTAGCGGGGGGGTTTACAATGAG.

This clone was seen many times. Read coverage stops 3 residues before the CDR3 terminus; the germline J gene supplies the remainder. The rearrangement joins TRBV30 to TRBJ2-1; TRBD2 matches 9 bases. V was pared by 4 bases and J by 2 bases, with 6 bases of the junction left unmatched. From germline, CDR1 is GTSNPN and CDR2 SVGIG (reference sequence). This CDR3 has 15 residues. CDR3 DNA (partial): TGTGCCTGGAACCCAGCGGGAGGAACCTACAATGAG. It specifies CAWNPAGGTYNE. The complete CDR3 sequence is CAWNPAGGTYNEQFF.

This clone was detected ten times or more. The sequenced fragment ends 3 residues before the CDR3 boundary, so the rest is inferred from the germline J gene. The chain is built from TRBV20-1 and TRBJ1-2; D might be TRBD1 (6 bases). This CDR3 comprises 16 residues. V lost 3 bases and J 4 bases, leaving 21 bases between the germline ends. In germline, CDR1 is DFQATT, CDR2 SNEGSKA (reference sequence). CDR3 sequence reads: CSASLDAQGSFYGYTF. The CDR3 bases that were read are TGCAGTGCTAGTTTGGACGCACAGGGCTCTTTCTATGGC.

This clone was recorded at least ten times. The CDR3 is cut off 3 residues early in the read; its end comes from the germline J gene. This chain joins TRBV19 and TRBJ1-2; TRBD1 aligns across 8 bases. The V and J ends lost 0 bases and 4 bases, in that order; junction bases with no gene match: 10. CDR3 length equals 17 residues. CDR1 LNHDA and CDR2 SQIVND come from the germline V gene (reference sequence). The sequenced CDR3 bases are TGTGCCAGTAGTATAGACCTTGGACAGGGTATTAGCTATGGC. Residues: CASSIDLGQGISYG. In full, the CDR3 is CASSIDLGQGISYGYTF.

This clone has more than one count but fewer than ten. The read comes to an end 3 residues before the CDR3 does, leaving the germline J gene to fill in the end. The gene calls are TRBV2 and TRBJ2-2; 10 bases align to TRBD2. CDR3 length equals 15 residues. CDR1 and CDR2 from the germline V gene are SNHLY and FYNNEI. V gave up 4 bases and J gave up 7 bases; unmatched junction bases: 6. The part of the CDR3 DNA that was read is TGTGCCAGCAGTGTAAATAGCGGGAGGAACGGGGAG. It encodes CASSVNSGRNGE. The whole CDR3 reads CASSVNSGRNGELFF.

This clone was recorded at least ten times. The read is 3 residues too short to cover the CDR3 end, so that end is filled in from the germline J gene. The rearrangement links TRBV2 to TRBJ2-7, with TRBD1 as a possible D gene (6 bases). Deletions cut 4 bases from V and 5 bases from J, with 9 bases between. Germline V gives CDR1 SNHLY, CDR2 FYNNEI. The CDR3 has 12 residues. The chain's CDR3 is CASSGDTHEQYF. CDR3 DNA (partial): TGTGCCAGCAGTGGGGACACTCACGAG.

This clone showed up many times. The read stops 3 residues short of the end of the CDR3; the missing end is completed from the germline J gene. The rearrangement links TRBV6-2 or TRBV6-3 to TRBJ2-5; 11 nucleotides match TRBD2. V was clipped by 6 bases and J by 5 bases; unmatched bases: 5. The CDR3 covers 14 residues. CDR1 is MNHEY, CDR2 SVGEGT, per germline. CDR3 DNA (partial): TGTGCCAGCAGAACAACTAGCGGGAGTGAGACC. It translates to CASRTTSGSET. The full CDR3 reads CASRTTSGSETQYF.

At least ten counts were recorded for this clone. CDR3 DNA (partial): TGTGCCAGCAGTTTCCGACTACCCAGTATAGGCATT. It specifies CASSFRLPSIGI. The full CDR3 protein is CASSFRLPSIGIQYF. The chain links TRBV12-3 or TRBV12-4 to TRBJ2-4, with D possibly TRBD2 on 5 matching bases. The read ends 3 residues shy of where the CDR3 ends; the end is completed using the germline J gene. Trimming removed 3 bases at V and 9 bases at J, with 18 bases between. This CDR3 region has 15 residues.

Ten or more counts support this clone. The CDR3 goes on 3 residues after the read ends, and that part is filled in from the germline J gene. V and J are TRBV19 and TRBJ2-1; TRBD2 aligns across 7 bases. With V trimmed by 2 bases and J by 4 bases, 11 bases remained unmatched. Looked up from germline, CDR1 is LNHDA and CDR2 is SQIVND (reference sequence). The CDR3 consists of 17 residues. This CDR3 is CASSIKRRLADYNEQFF. The sequenced CDR3 bases are TGTGCCAGTAGTATAAAACGGCGACTAGCCGATTACAATGAG.

This clone was counted ten times or more. The read is 3 residues too short to cover the CDR3 end, so that end is filled in from the germline J gene. The genes are TRBV5-6 and TRBJ2-7, with 9 bases identical to TRBD1. This CDR3 is built from 15 residues. V was pared by 3 bases and J by 5 bases, with 9 bases of the junction left unmatched. Germline V gene sequence: CDR1 SGHDT, CDR2 YYEEEE. Here the CDR3 reads CASSSHRGLIDEQYF. The DNA read from the CDR3 is TGTGCCAGCAGCTCCCACAGGGGGCTAATAGACGAG.

This clone was counted at least ten times. The observed sequence ends 3 residues before the CDR3 terminus, with the missing tail filled in from the germline J gene. This chain connects TRBV5-1 to TRBJ2-1; 9 nucleotides align to TRBD2. The CDR3 is 15 residues long. The trim removed 4 bases at V and 4 bases at J, leaving 6 bases unmatched. Per germline, CDR1 SGHRS and CDR2 YFSETQ. CDR3 DNA, as far as it was read: TGCGCCAGCAGCCCGGGGAGCGGGGGGTACAATGAG. It codes for CASSPGSGGYNE. The full-length CDR3 reads as CASSPGSGGYNEQFF.

This clone was seen many times. The read comes to an end 3 residues before the CDR3 does, leaving the germline J gene to fill in the end. The V call is TRBV6-2 or TRBV6-3, the J call TRBJ1-6; D might be TRBD1 (6 bases). Germline lookup yields CDR1 MNHEY and CDR2 SVGEGT. The CDR3 length is 14 residues. V was shortened by 7 bases and J by 10 bases, with 17 bases between the two germline ends. The CDR3: CASKGGQGKSPLHF. The CDR3 DNA, read in part, is TGTGCCAGCAAGGGAGGCCAGGGGAAGTCACCC.

About this clone itself: The read stops 3 residues short of the end of the CDR3; the missing end is completed from the germline J gene. This chain uses TRBV11-2 with TRBJ1-3; no firm D call. Germline-derived CDR1 and CDR2 are SGHAT and FQNNGV. The ends were cut back, 4 bases at V and 0 bases at J, with 7 bases in the middle. This CDR3 spans 14 amino acids. Here the CDR3 reads CASSSGSSGNTIYF. CDR3 DNA, as far as it was read: TGTGCCAGCAGCTCAGGTAGCTCTGGAAACACC.

This clone was detected ten times or more. The DNA ends 3 residues before the CDR3 does, and the rest of the CDR3 is filled in from the germline J gene. The V and J genes are TRBV28 and TRBJ2-3; tentatively, D is TRBD2 (7 bases). This CDR3 has 16 amino acids. Trimming left V 2 bases short and J 2 bases short, with 14 bases between. CDR1 is MDHEN and CDR2 is SYDVKM in the germline V gene. The CDR3 bases that were read are TGTGCCAGCAGTTTAGGTTTGGGGGGGCTCACAGATACG. Protein sequence: CASSLGLGGLTDT. The full CDR3 protein is CASSLGLGGLTDTQYF. Based on the CDR3 plus reference TRBV28 and TRBJ2-3, the full variable domain is DVKVTQSSRYLVKRTGEKVFLECVQDMDHENMFWYRQDPGLGLRLIYFSYDVKMKEKGDIPEGYSVSREKKERFSLILESASTNQTSMYLCASSLGLGGLTDTQYFGPGTRLTVL.

This clone appeared many times. The read finishes 3 residues shy of the CDR3 end, and the germline J gene is used to complete it. The rearrangement uses TRBV7-9 and TRBJ2-7, with a weak D call TRBD2 (6 bases). Germline CDR1 is SEHNR and CDR2 is FQNEAQ (reference sequence). The V gene lost 3 bases and the J gene lost 4 bases, with 10 bases spanning the gap. This CDR3 contains 13 residues. CDR3 DNA (partial): TGTGCCAGCAGCTTGGCAGGGAGGTACGAG. Protein product: CASSLAGRYE. The full CDR3 reads CASSLAGRYEQYF.

This clone was recorded many times. The sequenced fragment ends 3 residues before the CDR3 boundary, so the rest is inferred from the germline J gene. This chain connects TRBV5-1 to TRBJ1-5; unclear D gene. Trimming cost V 0 bases and J 9 bases, with 10 bases left between them. The CDR3 runs 13 residues. Germline CDR1 is SGHRS and CDR2 is YFSETQ. This CDR3 is CASSLAPGRPQHF. The DNA read from the CDR3 is TGCGCCAGCAGCTTGGCCCCAGGCAGGCCC.

This clone was observed many times. The CDR3 extends 3 residues past the end of the read, so its final part is completed from the germline J gene. The chain links TRBV6-2 or TRBV6-3 to TRBJ2-1, with D uncertain. There are 12 residues in the CDR3. CDR1 MNHEY and CDR2 SVGEGT come from the germline V gene. V was clipped by 10 bases and J by 9 bases, with 16 bases between them. The CDR3 DNA, read in part, is TGTGCCACCGCGTCCCTTTTATTTGAG. Translation gives CATASLLFE. The full CDR3 protein is CATASLLFEQFF.

This clone was recorded at least ten times. The read ends 3 residues early relative to the CDR3; the germline J gene fills the gap. The rearrangement joins TRBV6-2 or TRBV6-3 to TRBJ2-7; D is ambiguous. CDR3 length equals 15 residues. CDR1 and CDR2 (germline): MNHEY, SVGEGT. V lost 0 bases and J 1 base, leaving 10 bases between the germline ends. The CDR3 region is CASSYSPSTSYEQYF. CDR3 bases read: TGTGCCAGCAGTTACTCCCCATCGACATCCTACGAG.

This clone has ten or more counts. The read is 3 residues too short to cover the CDR3 end, so that end is filled in from the germline J gene. This chain uses TRBV6-1 with TRBJ1-3, with D possibly TRBD1 on 5 matching bases. Germline CDR1 is MNHNS and CDR2 is SASEGT. This CDR3 is 16 amino acids long. The V end was cut by 4 bases, the J end by 1 base, with 14 bases between. Partial CDR3 DNA: TGTGCCAGCAGTGCCATTCAGGGTGGGTCTGGAAACACC. It codes for CASSAIQGGSGNT. The CDR3, in full, reads CASSAIQGGSGNTIYF.